The source of this T cell receptor beta chain is a study of shared clonotypes between healthy human individuals. Findings of the study overall: Sequencing depth was expected to influence donor clonotype sharing.

About this clone: What it binds is not known.

Libraries were prepared by immunoSEQ multiplex PCR; TCRdb keeps only in-frame clonotypes and omits some of them. The sample includes roughly 500,000 clones, approximately 78% of them seen just once. This CDR3 comprises 17 residues. Trimming cost V 4 bases and J 0 bases; bases outside gene matches: 8. Per germline, CDR1 PRHDT and CDR2 FYEKMQ (reference sequence). Sequencing was carried out using PBMCs. The gene calls are TRBV13 and TRBJ2-2, with 7 bases identical to TRBD2. The receptor comes from a woman in her thirties or forties in good health. Some clones in this sample may be carry-over from other donors' samples. The CDR3 sequence is CASSSRTSVPNTGELFF. The CDR3 bases are TGTGCCAGCAGCTCGCGAACTAGCGTCCCGAACACCGGGGAGCTGTTTTTT.